This T cell receptor beta chain derives from a study of response to subunit inactivated influenza vaccine. The CDR3 sequence is 15 residues long. V was clipped by 1 base and J by 10 bases, with 17 bases between them. Germline CDR1 and CDR2: LGHNA and YSLEER. TCRdb analysed the RT-PCR reads with MiXCR anew, one entry per CDR3 protein. The table records 450,000 to 600,000 distinct CDR3 sequences, about 15% of them present only once. The receptor was derived from a man between 45 and 75 years old who received an inactivated influenza vaccine. This chain uses TRBV4-3 with TRBJ1-5; D may be TRBD1 (5 bases). The sample consisted of CD4+ T cells sorted from PBMCs, taken around 25 months after vaccination. CDR3 amino acids: CASSQAPGVGEPQHF. In nucleotides, the CDR3 is TGCGCCAGCAGCCAAGCCCCGGGGGTTGGAGAACCCCAGCATTTT.